This TCR beta chain was profiled in a study of blood T cell repertoires in COVID-19. Whole-study context: There were acute and convalescent COVID-19 samples, and they came from the United States, Italy and Spain. Sample material is recorded as cDNA or gDNA derived from T cells, B-cell-depleted T cells, or PBMCs.

Trimming removed 5 bases from V and 4 bases from J, with 8 bases in between. Germline V gives CDR1 GTSNPN, CDR2 SVGIG (reference sequence). This CDR3 has 11 residues. Authors' data handling: Estimated nucleated cell counts came from reference gene primer amplification. TCRdb's table, derived via immunoSEQ multiplex PCR, lists solely in-frame clones and lacks some. That table furnishes V, J and clone size, whereas the DNA furnished D and trimming. The table lists 270,000 or so clones, approximately 91% of them singletons, with 2.3% in the top ten. The V call is TRBV30, the J call TRBJ1-2; D possibly corresponds to TRBD1 (5 bases). Input material: PBMCs or T cells enriched from blood (not recorded which). This receptor was identified in a woman between 40 and 55 years old with acute COVID-19. The CDR3 DNA sequence: TGTGCCTGGTCGACAGCCTATGGCTACACCTTC. It is translated as CAWSTAYGYTF.